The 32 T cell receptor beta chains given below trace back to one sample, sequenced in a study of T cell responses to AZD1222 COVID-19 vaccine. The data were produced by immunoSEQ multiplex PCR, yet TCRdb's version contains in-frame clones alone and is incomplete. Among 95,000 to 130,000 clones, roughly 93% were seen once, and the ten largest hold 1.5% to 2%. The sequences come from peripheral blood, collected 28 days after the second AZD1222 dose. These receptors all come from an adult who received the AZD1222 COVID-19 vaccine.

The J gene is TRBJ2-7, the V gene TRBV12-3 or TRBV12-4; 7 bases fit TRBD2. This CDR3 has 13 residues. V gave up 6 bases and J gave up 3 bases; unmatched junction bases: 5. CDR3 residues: CASSYRGVYEQYF. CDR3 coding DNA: TGTGCCAGCAGCTATCGGGGGGTCTACGAGCAGTACTTC.

The CDR3, as DNA: TGTGCCAGTAGTACCTACATTGACGCAGAGCAGTACTTC. This encodes CASSTYIDAEQYF. The chain is built from TRBV19 and TRBJ2-7; D remains ambiguous. V lost 4 bases and J lost 7, with 14 bases in between. The CDR3 extends over 13 amino acids. Germline loops: CDR1 LNHDA, CDR2 SQIVND (reference sequence).

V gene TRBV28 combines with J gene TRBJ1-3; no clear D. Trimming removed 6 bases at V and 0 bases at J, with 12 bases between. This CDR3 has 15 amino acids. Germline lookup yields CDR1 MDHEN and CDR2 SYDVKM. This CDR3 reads CASRSHGSSGNTIYF. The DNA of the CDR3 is TGTGCCAGCAGGTCGCACGGGTCCTCTGGAAACACCATATATTTT.

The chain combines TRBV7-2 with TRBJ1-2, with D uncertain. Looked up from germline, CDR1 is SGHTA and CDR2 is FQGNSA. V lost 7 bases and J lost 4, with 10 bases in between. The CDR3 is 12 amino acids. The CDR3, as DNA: TGTGCCAGCAATCCGGGTGGCTATGGCTACACCTTC. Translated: CASNPGGYGYTF. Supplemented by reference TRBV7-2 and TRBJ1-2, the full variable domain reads GAGVSQSPSNKVTEKGKDVELRCDPISGHTALYWYRQSLGQGLEFLIYFQGNSAPDKSGLPSDRFSAERTGGSVSTLTIQRTQQEDSAVYLCASNPGGYGYTFGSGTRLTVV.

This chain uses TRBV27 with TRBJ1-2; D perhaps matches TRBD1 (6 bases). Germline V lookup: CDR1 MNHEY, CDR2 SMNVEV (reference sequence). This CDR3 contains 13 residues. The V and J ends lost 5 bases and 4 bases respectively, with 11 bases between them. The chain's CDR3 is CASSLGQSYGYTF. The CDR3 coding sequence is TGTGCCAGCAGTCTAGGACAGTCCTATGGCTACACCTTC.

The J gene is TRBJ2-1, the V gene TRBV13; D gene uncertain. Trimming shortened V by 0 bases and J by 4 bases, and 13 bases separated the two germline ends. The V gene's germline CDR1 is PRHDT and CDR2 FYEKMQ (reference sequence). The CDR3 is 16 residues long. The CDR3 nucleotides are TGTGCCAGCAGCTTAGGCAGGCTGGACCATTACAATGAGCAGTTCTTC. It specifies CASSLGRLDHYNEQFF.

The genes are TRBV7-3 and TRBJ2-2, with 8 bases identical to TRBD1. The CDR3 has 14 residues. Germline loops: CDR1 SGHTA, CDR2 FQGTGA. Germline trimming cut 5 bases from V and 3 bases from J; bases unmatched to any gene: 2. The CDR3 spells CASSRDRYTGELFF. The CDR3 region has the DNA TGTGCCAGCAGCCGGGACAGGTACACCGGGGAGCTGTTTTTT.

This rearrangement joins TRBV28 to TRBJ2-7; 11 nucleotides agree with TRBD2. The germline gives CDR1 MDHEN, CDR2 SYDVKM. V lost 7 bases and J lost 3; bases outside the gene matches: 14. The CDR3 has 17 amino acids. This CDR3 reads CASNPSGRFILHYEQYF. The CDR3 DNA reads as TGTGCCAGCAACCCTAGCGGGAGGTTTATCCTTCACTACGAGCAGTACTTC.

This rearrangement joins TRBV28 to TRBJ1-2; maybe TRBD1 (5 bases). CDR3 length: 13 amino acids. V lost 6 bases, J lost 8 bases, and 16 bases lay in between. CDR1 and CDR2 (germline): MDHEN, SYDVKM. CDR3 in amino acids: CASRETDIEGYTF. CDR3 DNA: TGTGCCAGCAGGGAGACAGATATTGAAGGCTACACCTTC.

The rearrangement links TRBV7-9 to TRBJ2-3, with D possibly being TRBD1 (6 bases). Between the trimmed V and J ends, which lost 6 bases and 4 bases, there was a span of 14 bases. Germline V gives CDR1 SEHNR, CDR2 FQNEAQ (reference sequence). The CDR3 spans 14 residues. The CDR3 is CASRESGAADTQYF. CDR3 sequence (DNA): TGTGCCAGCAGGGAGTCAGGGGCCGCAGATACGCAGTATTTT.

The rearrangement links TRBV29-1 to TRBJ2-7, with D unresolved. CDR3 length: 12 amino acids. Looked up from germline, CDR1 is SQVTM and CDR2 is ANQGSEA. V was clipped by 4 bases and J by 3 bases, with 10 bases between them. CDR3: CSVGLTDYEQYF. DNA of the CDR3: TGCAGCGTTGGTCTGACGGACTACGAGCAGTACTTC.

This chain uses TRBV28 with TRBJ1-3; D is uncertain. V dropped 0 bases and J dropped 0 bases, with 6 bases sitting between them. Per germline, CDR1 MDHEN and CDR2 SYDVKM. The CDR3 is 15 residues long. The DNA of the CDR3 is TGTGCCAGCAGTTTATGGGCTAGCTCTGGAAACACCATATATTTT. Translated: CASSLWASSGNTIYF.

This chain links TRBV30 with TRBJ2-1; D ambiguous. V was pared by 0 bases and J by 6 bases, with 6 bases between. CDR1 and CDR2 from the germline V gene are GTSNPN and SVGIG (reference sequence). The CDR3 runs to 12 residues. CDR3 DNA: TGTGCCTGGAGTGTACGCAGCAATGAGCAGTTCTTC. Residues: CAWSVRSNEQFF.

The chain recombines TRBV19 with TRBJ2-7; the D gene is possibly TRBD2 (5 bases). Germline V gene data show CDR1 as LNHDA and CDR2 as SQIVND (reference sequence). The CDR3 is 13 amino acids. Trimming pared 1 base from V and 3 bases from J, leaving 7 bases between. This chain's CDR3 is CASSIGGGYEQYF. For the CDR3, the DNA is TGTGCCAGTAGTATAGGTGGAGGCTACGAGCAGTACTTC.

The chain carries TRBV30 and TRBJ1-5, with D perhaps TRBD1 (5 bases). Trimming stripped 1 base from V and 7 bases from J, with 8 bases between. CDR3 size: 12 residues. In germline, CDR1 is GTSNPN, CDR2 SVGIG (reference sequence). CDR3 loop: CAWSGGDQPQHF. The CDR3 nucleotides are TGTGCCTGGAGTGGAGGGGACCAGCCCCAGCATTTT.

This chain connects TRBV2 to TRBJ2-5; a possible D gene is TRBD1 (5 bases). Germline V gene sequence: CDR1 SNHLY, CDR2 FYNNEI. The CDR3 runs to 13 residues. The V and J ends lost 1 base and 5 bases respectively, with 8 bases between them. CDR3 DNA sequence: TGTGCCAGCAGTGAAGTTCCAGGGGAGACCCAGTACTTC. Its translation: CASSEVPGETQYF.

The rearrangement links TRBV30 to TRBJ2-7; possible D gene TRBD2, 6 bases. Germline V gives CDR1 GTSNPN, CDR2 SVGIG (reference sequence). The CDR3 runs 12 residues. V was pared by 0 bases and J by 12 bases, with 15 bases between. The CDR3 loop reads CAWSVRGYLLYF. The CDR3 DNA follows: TGTGCCTGGAGTGTACGGGGGTATCTACTGTACTTC.

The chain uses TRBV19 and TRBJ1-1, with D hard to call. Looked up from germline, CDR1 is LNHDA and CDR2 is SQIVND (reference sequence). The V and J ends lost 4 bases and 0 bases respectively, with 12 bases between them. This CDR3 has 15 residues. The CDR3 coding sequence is TGTGCCAGTAGTACGTCAGGAAAGATGAACACTGAAGCTTTCTTT. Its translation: CASSTSGKMNTEAFF.

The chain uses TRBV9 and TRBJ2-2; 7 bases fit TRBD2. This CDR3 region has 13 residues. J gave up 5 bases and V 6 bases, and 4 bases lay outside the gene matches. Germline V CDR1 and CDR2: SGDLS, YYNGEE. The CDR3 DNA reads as TGTGCCAGCACGCGGGAGTGGACCGGGGAGCTGTTTTTT. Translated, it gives CASTREWTGELFF.

This chain's CDR3 is CSASLTDEKLFF. Here the CDR3 DNA reads TGCAGTGCTAGTCTCACAGATGAAAAACTGTTTTTT. V usage is TRBV20-1 and J usage is TRBJ1-4; D unresolved. Trimming left V 3 bases short and J 6 bases short, with 8 bases between. The germline CDR1 and CDR2 sequences are DFQATT and SNEGSKA (reference sequence). This CDR3 is built from 12 residues.

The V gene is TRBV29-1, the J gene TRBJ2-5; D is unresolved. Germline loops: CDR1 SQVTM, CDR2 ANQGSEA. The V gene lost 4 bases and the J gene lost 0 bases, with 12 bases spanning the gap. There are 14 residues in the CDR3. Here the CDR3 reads CSVALWGNQETQYF. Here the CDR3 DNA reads TGCAGCGTTGCCCTCTGGGGAAACCAAGAGACCCAGTACTTC. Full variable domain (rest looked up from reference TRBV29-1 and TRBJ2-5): SAVISQKPSRDICQRGTSLTIQCQVDSQVTMMFWYRQQPGQSLTLIATANQGSEATYESGFVIDKFPISRPNLTFSTLTVSNMSPEDSSIYLCSVALWGNQETQYFGPGTRLLVL.

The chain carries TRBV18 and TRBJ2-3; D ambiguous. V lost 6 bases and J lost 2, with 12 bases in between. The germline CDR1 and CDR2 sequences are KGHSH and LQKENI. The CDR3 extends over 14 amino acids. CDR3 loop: CASSPSPSTDTQYF. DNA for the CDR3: TGTGCCAGCTCTCCAAGCCCGTCCACAGATACGCAGTATTTT.

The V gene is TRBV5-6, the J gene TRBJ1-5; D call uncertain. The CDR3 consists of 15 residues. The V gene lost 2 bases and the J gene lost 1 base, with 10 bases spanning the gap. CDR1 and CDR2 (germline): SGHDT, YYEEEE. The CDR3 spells CASSFRWGSNQPQHF. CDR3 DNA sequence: TGTGCCAGCAGCTTCAGGTGGGGAAGCAATCAGCCCCAGCATTTT.

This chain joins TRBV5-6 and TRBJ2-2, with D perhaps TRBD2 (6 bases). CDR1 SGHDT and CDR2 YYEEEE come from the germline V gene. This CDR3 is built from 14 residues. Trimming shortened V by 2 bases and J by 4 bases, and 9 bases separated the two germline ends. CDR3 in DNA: TGTGCCAGCAGCTTATGGACTACCACCGGGGAGCTGTTTTTT. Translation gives CASSLWTTTGELFF.

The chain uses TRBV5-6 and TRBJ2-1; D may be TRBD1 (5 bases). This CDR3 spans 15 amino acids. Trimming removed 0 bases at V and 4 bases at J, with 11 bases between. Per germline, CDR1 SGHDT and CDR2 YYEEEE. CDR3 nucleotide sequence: TGTGCCAGCAGCTTGGCAGGGTTTTCTTACAATGAGCAGTTCTTC. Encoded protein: CASSLAGFSYNEQFF. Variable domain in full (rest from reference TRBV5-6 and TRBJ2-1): DAGVTQSPTHLIKTRGQQVTLRCSPKSGHDTVSWYQQALGQGPQFIFQYYEEEERQRGNFPDRFSGHQFPNYSSELNVNALLLGDSALYLCASSLAGFSYNEQFFGPGTRLTVL.

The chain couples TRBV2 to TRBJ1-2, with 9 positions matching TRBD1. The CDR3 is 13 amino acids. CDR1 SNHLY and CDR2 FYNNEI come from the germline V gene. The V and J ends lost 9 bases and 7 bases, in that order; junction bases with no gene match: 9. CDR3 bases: TGTGCCAGAGGGACAGGGAGGCTGATTGGCTACACCTTC. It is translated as CARGTGRLIGYTF.

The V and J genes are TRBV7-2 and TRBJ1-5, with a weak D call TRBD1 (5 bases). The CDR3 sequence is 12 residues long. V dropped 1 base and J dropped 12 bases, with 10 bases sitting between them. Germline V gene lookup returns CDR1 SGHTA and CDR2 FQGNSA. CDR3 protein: CASSLGSGGQHF. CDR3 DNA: TGTGCCAGCAGCTTAGGTTCGGGGGGCCAGCATTTT. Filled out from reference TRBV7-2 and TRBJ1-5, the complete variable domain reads GAGVSQSPSNKVTEKGKDVELRCDPISGHTALYWYRQSLGQGLEFLIYFQGNSAPDKSGLPSDRFSAERTGGSVSTLTIQRTQQEDSAVYLCASSLGSGGQHFGDGTRLSIL.

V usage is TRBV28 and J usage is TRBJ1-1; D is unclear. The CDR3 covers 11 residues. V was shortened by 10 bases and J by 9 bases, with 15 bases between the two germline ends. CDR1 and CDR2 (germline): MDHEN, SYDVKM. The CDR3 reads CATNGGRKAFF. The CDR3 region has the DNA TGTGCCACCAACGGTGGCAGGAAAGCTTTCTTT.

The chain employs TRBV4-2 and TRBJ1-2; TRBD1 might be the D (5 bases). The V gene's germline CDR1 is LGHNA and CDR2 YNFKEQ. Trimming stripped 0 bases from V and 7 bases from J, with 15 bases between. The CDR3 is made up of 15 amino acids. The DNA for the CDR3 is TGTGCCAGCAGCCAAGATCGCAGGGACCAGGGTGGCTACACCTTC. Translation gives CASSQDRRDQGGYTF.

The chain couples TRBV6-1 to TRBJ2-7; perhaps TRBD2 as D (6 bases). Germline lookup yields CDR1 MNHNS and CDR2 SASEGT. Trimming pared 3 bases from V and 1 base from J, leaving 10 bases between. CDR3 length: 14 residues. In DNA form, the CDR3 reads TGTGCCAGCAGTGAGCTAGCGCCATCCTACGAGCAGTACTTC. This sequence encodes CASSELAPSYEQYF.

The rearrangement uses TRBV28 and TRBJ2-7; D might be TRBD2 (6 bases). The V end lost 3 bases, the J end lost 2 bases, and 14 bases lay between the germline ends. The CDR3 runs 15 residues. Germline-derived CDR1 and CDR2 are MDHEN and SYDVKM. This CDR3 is CASSFPPGVTYEQYF. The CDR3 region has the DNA TGTGCCAGCAGTTTCCCTCCGGGGGTGACCTACGAGCAGTACTTC.

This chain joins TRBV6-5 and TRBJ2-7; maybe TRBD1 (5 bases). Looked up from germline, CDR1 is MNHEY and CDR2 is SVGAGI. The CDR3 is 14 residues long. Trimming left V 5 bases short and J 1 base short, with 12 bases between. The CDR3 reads CASSQGFLSYEQYF. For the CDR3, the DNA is TGTGCCAGCAGTCAGGGTTTTTTATCCTACGAGCAGTACTTC.